There are many counts of the clone carrying this T cell receptor (beta chain). Its antigen is undetermined. The data belong to a study of identical twins. Donors uniformly comprised healthy Caucasians. A single record per CDR3 protein comes from TCRdb applying MiXCR to the 5' RACE reads. The sample yields a few hundred thousand distinct CDR3 sequences, around 8.8% seen once. Broader study findings: Out-of-frame alpha sequences that twins shared showed excess low generation probability.

The CDR3 runs 12 residues. Germline-derived CDR1 and CDR2 are LGHNA and YNFKEQ. This sample was shared with a second study, whose subject was yellow fever vaccine responses in identical twins.

This TCR came from a woman aged 18-30 years in good health. The chain has TRBV4-2 and TRBJ1-3; TRBD1 agrees at 7 bases. Input material: CD8+ T cells sorted from blood. Here the CDR3 DNA reads TGTGGAACAGGGGAGTCTGGAAACACCATATATTTT. It is translated as CGTGESGNTIYF.